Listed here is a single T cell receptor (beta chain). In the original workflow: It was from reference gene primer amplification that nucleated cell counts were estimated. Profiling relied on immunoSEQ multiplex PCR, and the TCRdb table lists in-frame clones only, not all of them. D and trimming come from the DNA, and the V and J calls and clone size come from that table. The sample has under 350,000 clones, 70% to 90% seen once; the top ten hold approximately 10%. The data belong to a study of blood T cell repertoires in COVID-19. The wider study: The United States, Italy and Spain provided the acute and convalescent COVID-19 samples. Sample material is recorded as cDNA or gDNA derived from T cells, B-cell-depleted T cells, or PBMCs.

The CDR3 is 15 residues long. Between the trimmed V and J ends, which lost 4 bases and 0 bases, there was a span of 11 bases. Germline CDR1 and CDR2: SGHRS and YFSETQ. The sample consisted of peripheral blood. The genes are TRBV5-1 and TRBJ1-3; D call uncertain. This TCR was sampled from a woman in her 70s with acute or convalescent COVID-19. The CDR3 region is CASSPDGFSGNTIYF. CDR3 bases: TGCGCCAGCAGCCCCGACGGGTTCTCTGGAAACACCATATATTTT.